These 19 T cell receptor beta chains originate from one sample sequenced in a study of blood T cell repertoires in COVID-19 (dated by TCRdb to between 2020 and 2021). Library prep was done by the immunoSEQ multiplex PCR assay. In TCRdb, the immuneACCESS table is reduced to in-frame sequences with V and J assigned. These tables do not hold every clone; where another copy was compared, an unresolved V gene accounts for under half, and the others remain unexplained. Present in this sample are under 250,000 clones, nearly 90% of which were seen just once. The top ten clones comprise roughly 3% of the sample. Sequencing used peripheral blood. These receptors all come from a man between 18 and 35 years old with active or convalescent COVID-19.

This clone was detected once. The chain carries TRBV19 and TRBJ2-3; the D gene is possibly TRBD1 (5 bases). The V and J ends lost 3 bases and 2 bases respectively, with 12 bases between them. Per germline, CDR1 LNHDA and CDR2 SQIVND (reference sequence). The CDR3 runs to 15 residues. CDR3 region: CASSIPQGLTDTQYF. For the CDR3, the DNA is TGTGCCAGTAGTATCCCCCAGGGCCTCACAGATACGCAGTATTTT.

This sequence joins TRBV6-5 and TRBJ2-7, with 8 positions matching TRBD2. The CDR3 has 15 amino acids. Germline trimming cut 1 base from V and 5 bases from J; bases unmatched to any gene: 7. The germline gives CDR1 MNHEY, CDR2 SVGAGI. The CDR3 region has the DNA TGTGCCAGCAGTTACTTACCAGCGGGAGCAAACGAGCAGTACTTC. This gives the protein CASSYLPAGANEQYF.

This clone has only a few counts. CDR3 residues: CASSLLGGDEQYF. CDR3 bases: TGTGCCAGCAGCTTATTAGGGGGCGACGAGCAGTACTTC. The chain has TRBV7-9 and TRBJ2-7, with TRBD1 matching over 7 bases. Trimming at V came to 2 bases and at J to 5 bases, leaving 3 bases not matched to a gene. The CDR3 length is 13 residues. CDR1 and CDR2 (germline): SEHNR, FQNEAQ (reference sequence).

The rearrangement links TRBV15 to TRBJ2-7; 10 nucleotides agree with TRBD2. Germline trimming cut 5 bases from V and 3 bases from J; bases unmatched to any gene: 7. This CDR3 has 15 amino acids. Germline-derived CDR1 and CDR2 are LNHNV and YYDKDF (reference sequence). CDR3 nucleotide sequence: TGTGCCACCAGCCGAACCGGACTAGCGGACTACGAGCAGTACTTC. It encodes CATSRTGLADYEQYF.

The J gene is TRBJ1-3, the V gene TRBV7-9; D is uncertain. V gave up 2 bases and J gave up 0 bases, with 17 bases separating them. This CDR3 contains 18 residues. The germline gives CDR1 SEHNR, CDR2 FQNEAQ (reference sequence). CDR3 region: CASSLNRRIGSSGNTIYF. Written as DNA, the CDR3 is TGTGCCAGCAGCTTAAACCGAAGAATAGGGAGCTCTGGAAACACCATATATTTT.

The genes are TRBV4-3 and TRBJ2-3; TRBD2 might be the D (6 bases). CDR3 size: 17 residues. V lost 0 bases and J lost 4, with 17 bases in between. Germline CDR1 reads LGHNA; CDR2 reads YSLEER. The CDR3 nucleotides are TGCGCCAGCAGCCAAGATACTCCGGAGGGAGAAGCAGATACGCAGTATTTT. This gives the protein CASSQDTPEGEADTQYF.

This chain joins TRBV19 and TRBJ1-1; 8 bases are shared with TRBD1. In germline, CDR1 is LNHDA, CDR2 SQIVND (reference sequence). The V gene end was trimmed by 3 bases and the J gene end by 7 bases; junction bases not matched to a gene: 13. The CDR3 sequence is 16 residues long. The CDR3 loop reads CASSMAVDRGISEAFF. CDR3 coding DNA: TGTGCCAGTAGTATGGCGGTCGACAGGGGAATTAGTGAAGCTTTCTTT.

This clone appeared once. V is TRBV14 and J is TRBJ2-7, with D perhaps TRBD2 (6 bases). From germline, CDR1 is SGHDN and CDR2 FVKESK. The CDR3 totals 17 residues. Between the trimmed V and J ends, which lost 4 bases and 0 bases, there was a span of 19 bases. The CDR3 loop reads CASSPRTAGHSSYEQYF. The DNA of the CDR3 is TGTGCCAGCAGCCCCCGGACGGCGGGGCATAGCTCCTACGAGCAGTACTTC.

The V call is TRBV12-3 or TRBV12-4, the J call TRBJ2-1, with D maybe TRBD2 (5 bases). The V gene lost 7 bases and the J gene lost 4 bases, with 5 bases spanning the gap. The CDR3 contains 11 residues. CDR3 DNA sequence: TGTGCCAGCATAGCGTACAATGAGCAGTTCTTC. Its protein is CASIAYNEQFF.

This clone occurred a few times. The chain joins TRBV6-5 to TRBJ1-5; tentative D call: TRBD1 (5 bases). Germline CDR1 MNHEY, CDR2 SVGAGI. This CDR3 comprises 15 residues. Trimming left V 5 bases short and J 2 bases short, with 13 bases between. CDR3 sequence reads: CASSMGGWGNQPQHF. CDR3 bases: TGTGCCAGCAGTATGGGGGGATGGGGCAATCAGCCCCAGCATTTT.

J is TRBJ2-7 and V is TRBV5-1; a possible D gene is TRBD2 (5 bases). V was shortened by 0 bases and J by 3 bases, with 13 bases between the two germline ends. The CDR3 covers 15 residues. Germline assignment: CDR1 SGHRS and CDR2 YFSETQ. The CDR3 spells CASSLAEGQVYEQYF. In DNA, the CDR3 is TGCGCCAGCAGCTTGGCCGAGGGTCAGGTCTACGAGCAGTACTTC.

The chain is built from TRBV6-5 and TRBJ1-1; D unclear. Germline loops: CDR1 MNHEY, CDR2 SVGAGI. V lost 4 bases, J lost 7 bases, and 7 bases lay in between. The CDR3 is 11 amino acids. CDR3 residues: CASSSRFEAFF. The CDR3 DNA sequence: TGTGCCAGCAGTTCCCGGTTTGAAGCTTTCTTT.

V and J are TRBV7-9 and TRBJ2-6, with a tentative D call TRBD2 (5 bases). The CDR3 extends over 16 amino acids. Between the trimmed V and J ends, which lost 1 base and 2 bases, there was a span of 9 bases. CDR1 is SEHNR and CDR2 is FQNEAQ in the germline V gene (reference sequence). The CDR3 DNA sequence: TGTGCCAGCAGCTTAGTGGACTCGCCTGGGGCCAACGTCCTGACTTTC. It specifies CASSLVDSPGANVLTF.

The chain couples TRBV2 to TRBJ2-3; the match to TRBD1 covers 7 bases. With V trimmed by 5 bases and J by 1 base, 6 bases remained unmatched. This CDR3 has 15 residues. The germline gives CDR1 SNHLY, CDR2 FYNNEI. In nucleotides, the CDR3 is TGTGCCAGCAGTTCAGACAGGGTCGGCACAGATACGCAGTATTTT. The encoded protein is CASSSDRVGTDTQYF.

The gene calls are TRBV7-9 and TRBJ1-5; no reliable D call. This CDR3 is 15 amino acids long. Germline CDR1 is SEHNR and CDR2 is FQNEAQ (reference sequence). V was trimmed by 4 bases and J by 3 bases, leaving 13 bases between them. The CDR3 spells CASSSGAGNNQPQHF. As DNA, the CDR3 is TGTGCCAGCAGCTCGGGCGCGGGAAACAATCAGCCCCAGCATTTT.

The chain carries TRBV6-5 and TRBJ2-5; D is undetermined. This CDR3 spans 14 amino acids. Trimming removed 0 bases from V and 5 bases from J, with 10 bases in between. CDR1 MNHEY and CDR2 SVGAGI come from the germline V gene. This chain's CDR3 is CASSYSPLGETQYF. As DNA, the CDR3 is TGTGCCAGCAGTTACTCACCCCTCGGGGAGACCCAGTACTTC.

V and J are TRBV7-9 and TRBJ1-5; the D gene is possibly TRBD1 (5 bases). This CDR3 is 14 amino acids long. Germline loops: CDR1 SEHNR, CDR2 FQNEAQ (reference sequence). The V gene lost 5 bases and the J gene lost 9 bases, with 17 bases spanning the gap. DNA of the CDR3: TGTGCCAGCAGCACCCGGGACTCCCGAGTGCCCCAGCATTTT. It yields the protein CASSTRDSRVPQHF.

The chain employs TRBV7-9 and TRBJ1-1, with TRBD1 identical over 8 bases. The CDR3 has 14 residues. The junction had 8 bases not matched to a gene; V was cut back by 5 bases and J by 6 bases. Germline V CDR1 and CDR2: SEHNR, FQNEAQ (reference sequence). The CDR3 reads CASSLIQTGAEAFF. The CDR3, as DNA: TGTGCCAGCAGCCTAATACAGACAGGGGCTGAAGCTTTCTTT.

J is TRBJ2-1 and V is TRBV7-3; a possible D gene is TRBD2 (6 bases). Germline V gives CDR1 SGHTA, CDR2 FQGTGA. The germline V and J ends were trimmed by 0 bases and 9 bases, with 18 bases remaining between them. The CDR3 loop spans 16 amino acids. CDR3 sequence: CASSLTAGEGGPEQFF. The DNA of the CDR3 is TGTGCCAGCAGCTTAACGGCGGGCGAGGGAGGTCCTGAGCAGTTCTTC.